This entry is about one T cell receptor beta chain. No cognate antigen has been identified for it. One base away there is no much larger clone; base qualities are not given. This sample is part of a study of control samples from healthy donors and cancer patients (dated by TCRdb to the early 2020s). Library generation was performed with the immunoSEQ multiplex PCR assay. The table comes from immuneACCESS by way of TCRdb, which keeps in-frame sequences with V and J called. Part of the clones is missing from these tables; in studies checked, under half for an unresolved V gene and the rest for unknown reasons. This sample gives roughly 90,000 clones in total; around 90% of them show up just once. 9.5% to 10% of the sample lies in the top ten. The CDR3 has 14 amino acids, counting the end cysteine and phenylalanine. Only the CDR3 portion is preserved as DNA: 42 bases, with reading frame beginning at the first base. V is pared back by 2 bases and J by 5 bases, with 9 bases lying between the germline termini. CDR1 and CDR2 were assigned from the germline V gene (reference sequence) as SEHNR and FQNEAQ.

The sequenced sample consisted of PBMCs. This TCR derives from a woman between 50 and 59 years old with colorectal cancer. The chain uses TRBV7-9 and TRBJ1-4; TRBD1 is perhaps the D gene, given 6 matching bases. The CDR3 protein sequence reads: CASSLQGSNEKLFF. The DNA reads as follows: TGTGCCAGCAGCTTACAGGGGTCCAATGAAAAACTGTTTTTT.